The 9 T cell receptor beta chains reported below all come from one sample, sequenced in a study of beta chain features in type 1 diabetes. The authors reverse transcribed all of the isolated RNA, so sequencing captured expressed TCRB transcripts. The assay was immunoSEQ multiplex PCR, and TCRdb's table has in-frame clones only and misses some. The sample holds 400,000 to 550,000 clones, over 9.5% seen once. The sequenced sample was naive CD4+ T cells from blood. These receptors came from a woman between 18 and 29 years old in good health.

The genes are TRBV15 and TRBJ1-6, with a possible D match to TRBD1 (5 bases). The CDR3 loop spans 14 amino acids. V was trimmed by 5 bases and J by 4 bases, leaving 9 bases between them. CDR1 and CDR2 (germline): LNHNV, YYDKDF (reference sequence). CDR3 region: CATSWRQYNSPLHF. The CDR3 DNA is TGTGCCACCAGCTGGAGACAGTATAATTCACCCCTCCACTTT.

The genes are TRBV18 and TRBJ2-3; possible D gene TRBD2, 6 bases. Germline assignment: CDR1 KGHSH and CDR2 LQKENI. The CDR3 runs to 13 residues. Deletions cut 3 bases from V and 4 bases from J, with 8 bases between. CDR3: CASSPTGADTQYF. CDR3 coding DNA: TGTGCCAGCTCACCTACGGGGGCAGATACGCAGTATTTT.

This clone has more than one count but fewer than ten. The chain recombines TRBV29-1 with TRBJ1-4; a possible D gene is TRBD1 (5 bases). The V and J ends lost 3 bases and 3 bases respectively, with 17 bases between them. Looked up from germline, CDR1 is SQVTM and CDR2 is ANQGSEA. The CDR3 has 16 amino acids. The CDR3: CSVEEYRDASNEKLFF. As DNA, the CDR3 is TGCAGCGTTGAGGAGTACCGGGACGCCTCTAATGAAAAACTGTTTTTT.

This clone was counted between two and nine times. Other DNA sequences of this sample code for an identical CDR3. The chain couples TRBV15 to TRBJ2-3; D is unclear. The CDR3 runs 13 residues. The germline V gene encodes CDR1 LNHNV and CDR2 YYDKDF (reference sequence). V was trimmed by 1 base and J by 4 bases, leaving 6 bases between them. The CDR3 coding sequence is TGTGCCACCAGCAGAGCCCCGGCAGATACGCAGTATTTT. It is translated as CATSRAPADTQYF.

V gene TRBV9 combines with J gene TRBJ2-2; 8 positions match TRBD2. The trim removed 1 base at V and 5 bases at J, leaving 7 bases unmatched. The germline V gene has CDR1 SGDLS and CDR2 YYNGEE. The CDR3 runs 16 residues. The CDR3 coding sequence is TGTGCCAGCAGCGTATTCAGCGGGAGTTCGACCGGGGAGCTGTTTTTT. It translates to CASSVFSGSSTGELFF.

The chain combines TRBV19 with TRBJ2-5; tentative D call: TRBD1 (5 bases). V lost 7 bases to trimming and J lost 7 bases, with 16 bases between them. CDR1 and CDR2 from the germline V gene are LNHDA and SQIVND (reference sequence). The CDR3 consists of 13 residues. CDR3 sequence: CASTQSNTGTQYF. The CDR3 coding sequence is TGTGCCAGTACCCAATCTAACACAGGGACCCAGTACTTC.

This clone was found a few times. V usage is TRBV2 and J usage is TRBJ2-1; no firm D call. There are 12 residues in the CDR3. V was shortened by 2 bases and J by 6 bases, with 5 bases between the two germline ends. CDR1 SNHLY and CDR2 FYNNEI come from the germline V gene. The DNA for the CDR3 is TGTGCCAGCAGTGAATTGATCAATGAGCAGTTCTTC. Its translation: CASSELINEQFF.

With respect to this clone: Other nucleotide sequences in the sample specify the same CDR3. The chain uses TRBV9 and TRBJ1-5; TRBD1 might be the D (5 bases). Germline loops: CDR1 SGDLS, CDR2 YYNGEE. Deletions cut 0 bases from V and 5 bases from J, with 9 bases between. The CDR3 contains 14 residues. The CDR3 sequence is CASSVDQGDQPQHF. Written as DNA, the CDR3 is TGTGCCAGCAGCGTAGATCAGGGAGATCAGCCCCAGCATTTT.

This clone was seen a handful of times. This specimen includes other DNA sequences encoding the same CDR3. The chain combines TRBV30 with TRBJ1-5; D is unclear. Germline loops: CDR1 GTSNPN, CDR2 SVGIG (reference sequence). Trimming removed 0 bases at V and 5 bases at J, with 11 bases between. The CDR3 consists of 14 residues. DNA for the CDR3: TGTGCCTGGAGTGTACGGGGTCGTGATCAGCCCCAGCATTTT. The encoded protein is CAWSVRGRDQPQHF.